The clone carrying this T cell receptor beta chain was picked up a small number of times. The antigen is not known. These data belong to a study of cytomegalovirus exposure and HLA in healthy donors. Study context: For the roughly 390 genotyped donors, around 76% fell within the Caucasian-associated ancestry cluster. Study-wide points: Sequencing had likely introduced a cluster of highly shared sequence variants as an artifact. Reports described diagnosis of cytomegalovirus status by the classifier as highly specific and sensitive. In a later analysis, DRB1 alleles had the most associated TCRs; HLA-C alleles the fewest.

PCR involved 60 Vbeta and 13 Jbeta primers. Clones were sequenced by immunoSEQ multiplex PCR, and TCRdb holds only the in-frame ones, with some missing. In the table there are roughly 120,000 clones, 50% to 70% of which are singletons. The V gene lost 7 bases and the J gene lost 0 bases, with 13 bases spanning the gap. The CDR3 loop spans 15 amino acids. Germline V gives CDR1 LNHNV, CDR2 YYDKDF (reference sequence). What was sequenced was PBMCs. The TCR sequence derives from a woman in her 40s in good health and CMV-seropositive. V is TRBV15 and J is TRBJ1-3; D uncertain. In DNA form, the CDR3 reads TGTGCCACCACCGAGGAGGCACTCTCTGGAAACACCATATATTTT. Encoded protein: CATTEEALSGNTIYF. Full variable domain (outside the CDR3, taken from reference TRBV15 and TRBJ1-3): DAMVIQNPRYQVTQFGKPVTLSCSQTLNHNVMYWYQQKSSQAPKLLFHYYDKDFNNEADTPDNFQSRRPNTSFCFLDIRSPGLGDTAMYLCATTEEALSGNTIYFGEGSWLTVV.